The 9 T cell receptor beta chains reported below all come from one sample, sequenced in a study of blood T cell repertoires in COVID-19. Clones were read by immunoSEQ multiplex PCR, and TCRdb kept only the in-frame ones, dropping some. The repertoire holds fewer than 140,000 clones, with roughly 80% as singletons. The source material was peripheral blood. These receptors all come from a woman in her sixties with acute or convalescent COVID-19.

The V and J genes are TRBV27 and TRBJ2-2; D not resolved. The V end lost 0 bases, the J end lost 7 bases, and 9 bases lay between the germline ends. The CDR3 sequence is 14 residues long. Per the germline V gene, CDR1 is MNHEY and CDR2 is SMNVEV (reference sequence). CDR3 DNA: TGTGCCAGCAGTTTATCATTCCGGGTCGGGGAGCTGTTTTTT. Encoded protein: CASSLSFRVGELFF.

DNA of the CDR3: TGTGCCAGCAGTGAAATTTTTGCGGGGGGCACCCAAGAGACCCAGTACTTC. This translates into CASSEIFAGGTQETQYF. The chain couples TRBV6-1 to TRBJ2-5; 8 bases align to TRBD2. Looked up from germline, CDR1 is MNHNS and CDR2 is SASEGT. V trimming: 2 bases; J trimming: 1 base; junction bases outside the gene matches: 9. The CDR3 runs 17 residues.

The V and J genes are TRBV27 and TRBJ2-7, with TRBD2 matching over 11 bases. The CDR3 consists of 16 residues. Germline loops: CDR1 MNHEY, CDR2 SMNVEV (reference sequence). V shed 3 bases, J shed 3 bases, and the junction held 7 bases outside the gene matches. The CDR3: CASSLSGTSGYYEQYF. The CDR3 nucleotides are TGTGCCAGCAGTTTGTCCGGGACTAGCGGCTACTACGAGCAGTACTTC.

The chain joins TRBV7-2 to TRBJ2-7; no reliable D call. The CDR3 has 12 residues. Germline values: CDR1 SGHTA, CDR2 FQGNSA. With 5 bases removed from V and 3 bases from J, the gap between germline ends came to 8 bases. The CDR3 region is CASSRNSYEQYF. Written as DNA, the CDR3 is TGTGCCAGCAGCCGTAACAGCTACGAGCAGTACTTC.

The rearrangement joins TRBV18 to TRBJ2-6; a weak D match, TRBD2 (5 bases). The CDR3 has 18 amino acids. Trimming stripped 4 bases from V and 3 bases from J, with 19 bases between. Germline assignment: CDR1 KGHSH and CDR2 LQKENI. The DNA of the CDR3 is TGTGCCAGCTCACGAGAGGCAGGCGGGCTAGGTGGGGCCAACGTCCTGACTTTC. Translating gives CASSREAGGLGGANVLTF. Full variable domain (rest looked up from reference TRBV18 and TRBJ2-6): NAGVMQNPRHLVRRRGQEARLRCSPMKGHSHVYWYRQLPEEGLKFMVYLQKENIIDESGMPKERFSAEFPKEGPSILRIQQVVRGDSAAYFCASSREAGGLGGANVLTFGAGSRLTVL.

The chain links TRBV27 to TRBJ1-5; D ambiguous. CDR3 size: 13 residues. Germline CDR1 MNHEY, CDR2 SMNVEV (reference sequence). V was cut by 5 bases and J by 11 bases, with 16 bases left in between. CDR3 nucleotides: TGTGCCAGCAGTCTGAACAGTGAATCAGCCCAGCATTTT. Protein sequence: CASSLNSESAQHF.

The J gene is TRBJ2-1, the V gene TRBV9; D not resolved. This CDR3 is built from 16 residues. V was cut by 0 bases and J by 8 bases, with 18 bases left in between. CDR1 SGDLS and CDR2 YYNGEE come from the germline V gene. CDR3 DNA sequence: TGTGCCAGCAGCGTAGGTCTGGGCAATACAGCCCATGAGCAGTTCTTC. It is translated as CASSVGLGNTAHEQFF.

This chain connects TRBV12-3 or TRBV12-4 to TRBJ2-5, with 7 bases that match TRBD2. The J segment lost 8 bases and the V segment lost 2 bases, leaving 5 bases of the junction unmatched. The length of the CDR3 is 13 residues. This CDR3 reads CASSLLSGATQYF. CDR3 in DNA: TGTGCCAGCAGTTTATTGAGCGGGGCCACCCAGTACTTC.

Note on this clone: A read error may account for a junction end that differs from germline. This chain links TRBV2 with TRBJ1-5; no firm D call. Germline V CDR1 and CDR2: SNHLY, FYNNEI. This CDR3 has 13 amino acids. DNA of the CDR3: TGTGCCAGCAGTGACGTTTCTGGTCAGACCCAGCATTTT. This encodes CASSDVSGQTQHF.